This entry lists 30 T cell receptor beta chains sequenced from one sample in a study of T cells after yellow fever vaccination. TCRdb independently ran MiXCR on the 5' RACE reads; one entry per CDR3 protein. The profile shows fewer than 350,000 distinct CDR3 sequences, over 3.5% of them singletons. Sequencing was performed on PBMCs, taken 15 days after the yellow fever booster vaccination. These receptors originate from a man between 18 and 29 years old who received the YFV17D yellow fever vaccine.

In DNA form, the CDR3 reads TGCAGTGCTCGCCCCCTCGACTCCTACGAGCAGTACGTC. It specifies CSARPLDSYEQYV. The chain employs TRBV20-1 and TRBJ2-7, with no clear D. Per the germline V gene, CDR1 is DFQATT and CDR2 is SNEGSKA (reference sequence). V was pared by 5 bases and J by 0 bases, with 11 bases between. The CDR3 covers 13 residues.

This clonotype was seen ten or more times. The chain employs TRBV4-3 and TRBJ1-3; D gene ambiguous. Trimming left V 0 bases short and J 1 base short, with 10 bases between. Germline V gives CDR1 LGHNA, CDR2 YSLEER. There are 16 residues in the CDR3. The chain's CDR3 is CASSQDRRKSGNTIYF. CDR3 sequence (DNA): TGCGCCAGCAGCCAAGATCGACGGAAATCTGGAAACACCATATATTTT.

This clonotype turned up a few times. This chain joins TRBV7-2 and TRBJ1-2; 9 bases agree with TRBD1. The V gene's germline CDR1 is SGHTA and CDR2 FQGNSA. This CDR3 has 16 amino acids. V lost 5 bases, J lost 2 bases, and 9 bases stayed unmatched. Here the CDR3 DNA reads TGTGCCAGCAGCCCCGGGGGACAGGGCACAAACTATGGCTACACCTTC. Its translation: CASSPGGQGTNYGYTF. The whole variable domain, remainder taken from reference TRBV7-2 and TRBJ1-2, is GAGVSQSPSNKVTEKGKDVELRCDPISGHTALYWYRQSLGQGLEFLIYFQGNSAPDKSGLPSDRFSAERTGGSVSTLTIQRTQQEDSAVYLCASSPGGQGTNYGYTFGSGTRLTVV.

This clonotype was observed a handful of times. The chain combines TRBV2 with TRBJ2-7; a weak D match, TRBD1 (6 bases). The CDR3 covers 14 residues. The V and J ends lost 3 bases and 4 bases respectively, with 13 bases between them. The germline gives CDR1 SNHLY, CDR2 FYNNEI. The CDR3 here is CASSDWTASYEQYF. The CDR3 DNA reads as TGTGCCAGCAGTGACTGGACAGCCTCGTACGAGCAGTACTTC.

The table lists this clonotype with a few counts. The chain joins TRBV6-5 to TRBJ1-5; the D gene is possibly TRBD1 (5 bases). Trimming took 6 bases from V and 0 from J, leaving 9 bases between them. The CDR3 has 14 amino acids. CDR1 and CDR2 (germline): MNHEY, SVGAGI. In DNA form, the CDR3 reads TGTGCCAGCAGGCCGACAGTTAGCAATCAGCCCCAGCATTTT. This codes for CASRPTVSNQPQHF.

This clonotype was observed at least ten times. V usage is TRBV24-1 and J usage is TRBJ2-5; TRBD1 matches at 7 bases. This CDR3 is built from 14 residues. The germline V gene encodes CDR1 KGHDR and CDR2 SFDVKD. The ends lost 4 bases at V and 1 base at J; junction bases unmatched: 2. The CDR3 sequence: CATSEGTVQETQYF. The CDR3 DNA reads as TGTGCCACCAGTGAAGGGACAGTCCAAGAGACCCAGTACTTC.

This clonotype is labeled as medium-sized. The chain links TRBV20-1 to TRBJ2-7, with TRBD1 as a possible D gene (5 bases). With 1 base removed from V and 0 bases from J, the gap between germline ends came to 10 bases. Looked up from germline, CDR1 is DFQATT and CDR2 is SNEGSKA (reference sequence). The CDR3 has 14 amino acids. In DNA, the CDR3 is TGCAGTGCTAGAGGTGGAGACAGCTCCTACGAGCAGTACGTC. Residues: CSARGGDSSYEQYV.

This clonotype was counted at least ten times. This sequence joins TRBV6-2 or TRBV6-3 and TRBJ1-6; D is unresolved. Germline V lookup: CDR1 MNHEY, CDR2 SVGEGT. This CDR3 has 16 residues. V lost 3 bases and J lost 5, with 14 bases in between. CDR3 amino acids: CASSYRRPGNNSPLHF. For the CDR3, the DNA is TGTGCCAGCAGTTATCGGAGACCTGGGAATAATTCACCCCTCCACTTT.

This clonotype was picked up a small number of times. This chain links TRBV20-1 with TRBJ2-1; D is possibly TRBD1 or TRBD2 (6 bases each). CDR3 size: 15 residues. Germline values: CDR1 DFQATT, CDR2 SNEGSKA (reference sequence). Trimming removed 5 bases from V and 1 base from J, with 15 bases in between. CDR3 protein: CSAYSRGLSYNEQFF. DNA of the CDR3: TGCAGTGCTTATAGCCGGGGGCTATCCTACAATGAGCAGTTCTTC.

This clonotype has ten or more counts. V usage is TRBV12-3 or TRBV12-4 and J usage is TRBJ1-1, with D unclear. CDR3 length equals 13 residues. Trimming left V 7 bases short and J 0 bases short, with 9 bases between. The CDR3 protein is CASKNGLNTEAFF. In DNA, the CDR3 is TGTGCCAGCAAGAACGGGTTGAACACTGAAGCTTTCTTT.

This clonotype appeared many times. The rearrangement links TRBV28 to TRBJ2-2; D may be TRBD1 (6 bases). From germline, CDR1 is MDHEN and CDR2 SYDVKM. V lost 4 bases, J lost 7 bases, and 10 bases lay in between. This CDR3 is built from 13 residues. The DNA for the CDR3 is TGTGCCAGCAGTTCAGGGGTCGACGGGGAGCTGTTTTTT. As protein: CASSSGVDGELFF.

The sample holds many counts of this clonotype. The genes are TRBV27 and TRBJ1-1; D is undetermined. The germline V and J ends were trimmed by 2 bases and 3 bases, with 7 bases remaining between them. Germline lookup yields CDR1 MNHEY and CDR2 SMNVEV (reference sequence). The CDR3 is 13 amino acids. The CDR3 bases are TGTGCCAGCAGTTTAGGGGTTCACACTGAAGCTTTCTTT. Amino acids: CASSLGVHTEAFF.

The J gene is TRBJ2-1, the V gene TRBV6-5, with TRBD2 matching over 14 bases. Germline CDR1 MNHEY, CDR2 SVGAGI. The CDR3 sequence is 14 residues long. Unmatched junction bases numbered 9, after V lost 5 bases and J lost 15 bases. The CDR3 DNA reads TGTGCCAGCAGTCATCGGACTAGCGGGGGGACCCCGTTCTTC. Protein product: CASSHRTSGGTPFF.

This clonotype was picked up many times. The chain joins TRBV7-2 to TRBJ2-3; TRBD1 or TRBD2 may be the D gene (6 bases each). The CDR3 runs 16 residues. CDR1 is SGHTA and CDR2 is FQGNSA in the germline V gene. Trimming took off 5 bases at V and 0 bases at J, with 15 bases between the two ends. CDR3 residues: CASSPRRGRSTDTQYF. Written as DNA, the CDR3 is TGTGCCAGCAGCCCCCGCCGGGGGCGGAGCACAGATACGCAGTATTTT. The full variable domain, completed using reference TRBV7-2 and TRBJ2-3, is GAGVSQSPSNKVTEKGKDVELRCDPISGHTALYWYRQSLGQGLEFLIYFQGNSAPDKSGLPSDRFSAERTGGSVSTLTIQRTQQEDSAVYLCASSPRRGRSTDTQYFGPGTRLTVL.

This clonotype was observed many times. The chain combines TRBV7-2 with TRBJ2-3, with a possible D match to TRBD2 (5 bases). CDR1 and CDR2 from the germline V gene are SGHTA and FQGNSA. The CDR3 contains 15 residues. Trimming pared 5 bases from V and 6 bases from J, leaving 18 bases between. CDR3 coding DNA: TGTGCCAGCAGCCCAACTAGTGGAAGTCGGGATACGCAGTATTTT. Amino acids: CASSPTSGSRDTQYF.

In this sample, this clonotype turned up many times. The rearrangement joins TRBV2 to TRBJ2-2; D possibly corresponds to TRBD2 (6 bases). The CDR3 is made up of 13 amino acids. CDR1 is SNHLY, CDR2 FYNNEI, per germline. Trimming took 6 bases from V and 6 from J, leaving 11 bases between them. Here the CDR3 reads CASRVREAGELFF. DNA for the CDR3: TGTGCCAGCAGGGTCAGGGAGGCCGGGGAGCTGTTTTTT. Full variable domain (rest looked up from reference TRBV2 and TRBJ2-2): EPEVTQTPSHQVTQMGQEVILRCVPISNHLYFYWYRQILGQKVEFLVSFYNNEISEKSEIFDDQFSVERPDGSNFTLKIRSTKLEDSAMYFCASRVREAGELFFGEGSRLTVL.

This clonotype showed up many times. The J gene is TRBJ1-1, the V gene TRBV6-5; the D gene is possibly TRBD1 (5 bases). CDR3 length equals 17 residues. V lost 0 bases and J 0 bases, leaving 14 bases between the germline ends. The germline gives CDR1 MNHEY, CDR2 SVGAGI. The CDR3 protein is CASSYSSGAPLNTEAFF. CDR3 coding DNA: TGTGCCAGCAGTTACTCATCCGGGGCCCCGTTGAACACTGAAGCTTTCTTT.

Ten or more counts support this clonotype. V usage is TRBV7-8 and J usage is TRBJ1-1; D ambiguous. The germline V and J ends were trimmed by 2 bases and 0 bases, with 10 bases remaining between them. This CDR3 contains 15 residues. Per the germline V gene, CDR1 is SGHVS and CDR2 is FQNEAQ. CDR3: CASSLMQNLNTEAFF. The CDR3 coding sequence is TGTGCCAGCAGCTTAATGCAGAACCTGAACACTGAAGCTTTCTTT.

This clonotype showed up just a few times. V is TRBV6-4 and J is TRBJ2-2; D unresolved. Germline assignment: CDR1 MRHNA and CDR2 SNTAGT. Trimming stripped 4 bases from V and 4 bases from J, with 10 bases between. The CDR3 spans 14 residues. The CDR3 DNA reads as TGTGCCAGCAGTGCGTCAGGATCCACCGGGGAGCTGTTTTTT. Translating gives CASSASGSTGELFF.

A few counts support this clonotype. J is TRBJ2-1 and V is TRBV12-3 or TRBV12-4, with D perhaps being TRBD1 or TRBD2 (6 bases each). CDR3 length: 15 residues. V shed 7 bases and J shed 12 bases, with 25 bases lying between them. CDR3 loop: CASTIGGIYSFGQFF. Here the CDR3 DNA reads TGTGCCAGCACCATCGGGGGCATTTACAGTTTTGGGCAGTTCTTC.

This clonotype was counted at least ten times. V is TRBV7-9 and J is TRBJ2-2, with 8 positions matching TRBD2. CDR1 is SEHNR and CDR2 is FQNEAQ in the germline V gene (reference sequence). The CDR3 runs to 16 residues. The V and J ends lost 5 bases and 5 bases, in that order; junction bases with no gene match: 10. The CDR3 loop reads CASSPIAGGRTGELFF. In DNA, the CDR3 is TGTGCCAGCAGCCCCATCGCGGGGGGCCGGACCGGGGAGCTGTTTTTT.

In DNA form, the CDR3 reads TGCGCCAGCAGCCAATTGGGACTAGTGTCCTACAATGAGCAGTTCTTC. Translation gives CASSQLGLVSYNEQFF. This chain joins TRBV4-1 and TRBJ2-1, with TRBD2 matching over 8 bases. J lost 1 base, V lost 2 bases, and 4 bases had no gene match. This CDR3 contains 16 residues. Germline V CDR1 and CDR2: MGHRA, YSYEKL.

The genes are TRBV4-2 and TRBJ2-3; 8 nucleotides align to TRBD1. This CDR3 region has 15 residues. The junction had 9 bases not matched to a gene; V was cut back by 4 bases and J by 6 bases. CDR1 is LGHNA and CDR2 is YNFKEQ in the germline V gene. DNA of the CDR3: TGTGCCAGCAGCCTAGAGTGGGACAGGAGGGATACGCAGTATTTT. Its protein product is CASSLEWDRRDTQYF.

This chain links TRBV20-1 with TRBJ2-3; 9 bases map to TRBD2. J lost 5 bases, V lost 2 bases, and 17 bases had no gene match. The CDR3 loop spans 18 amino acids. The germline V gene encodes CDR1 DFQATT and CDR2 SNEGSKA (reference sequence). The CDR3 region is CSARPPLDSGGYVDTQYF. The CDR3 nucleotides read TGCAGTGCTAGACCGCCGCTGGATAGCGGGGGTTATGTAGATACGCAGTATTTT.

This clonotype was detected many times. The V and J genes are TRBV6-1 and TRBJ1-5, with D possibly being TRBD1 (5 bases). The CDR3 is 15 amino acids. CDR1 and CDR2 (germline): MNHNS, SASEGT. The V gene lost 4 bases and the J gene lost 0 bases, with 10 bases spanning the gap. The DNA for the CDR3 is TGTGCCAGCAGTGGCCAGGGATATAGCAATCAGCCCCAGCATTTT. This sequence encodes CASSGQGYSNQPQHF.

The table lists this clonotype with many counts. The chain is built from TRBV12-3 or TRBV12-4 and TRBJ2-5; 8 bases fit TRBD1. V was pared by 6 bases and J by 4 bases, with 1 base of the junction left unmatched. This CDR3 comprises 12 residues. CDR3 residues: CASRGQGETQYF. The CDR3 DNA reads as TGTGCCAGCAGAGGACAGGGAGAGACCCAGTACTTC.

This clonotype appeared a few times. The DNA for the CDR3 is TGCAGTGCTCAGACGACAGGGGGCTATGAAAAACTGTTTTTT. Its translation is CSAQTTGGYEKLFF. This chain uses TRBV20-1 with TRBJ1-4; TRBD1 matches at 10 bases. The CDR3 is 14 amino acids. Trimming removed 5 bases from V and 6 bases from J; junction bases left unmatched: 6. CDR1 and CDR2 (germline): DFQATT, SNEGSKA (reference sequence).

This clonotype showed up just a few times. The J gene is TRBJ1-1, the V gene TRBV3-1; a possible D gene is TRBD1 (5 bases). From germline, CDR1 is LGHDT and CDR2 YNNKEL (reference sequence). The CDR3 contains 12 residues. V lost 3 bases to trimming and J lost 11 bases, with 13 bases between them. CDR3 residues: CASSHPAGKAFF. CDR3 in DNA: TGTGCCAGCAGCCACCCAGCAGGGAAGGCTTTCTTT.

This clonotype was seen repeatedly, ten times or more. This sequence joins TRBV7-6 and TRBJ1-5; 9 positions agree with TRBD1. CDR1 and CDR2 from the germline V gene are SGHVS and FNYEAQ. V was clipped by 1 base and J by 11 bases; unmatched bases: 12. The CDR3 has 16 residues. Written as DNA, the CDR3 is TGTGCCAGCAGCTTAGAAGTAACAGGGGGCAGTAGGGCCCAGCATTTT. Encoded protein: CASSLEVTGGSRAQHF.

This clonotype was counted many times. The CDR3 DNA reads TGTGCCAGCAGCCCATACCTTCTGATGAACACTGAAGCTTTCTTT. Translated: CASSPYLLMNTEAFF. V and J are TRBV7-8 and TRBJ1-1; the D is unclear. Germline CDR1 is SGHVS and CDR2 is FQNEAQ. Between the trimmed V and J ends, which lost 5 bases and 0 bases, there was a span of 13 bases. The CDR3 contains 15 residues.